Below are 2 T cell receptor beta chains sequenced from a single sample in a study of blood T cell repertoires in COVID-19. Only in-frame clones appear in the TCRdb table, and some are missing; sequencing was by immunoSEQ multiplex PCR. Of over 85,000 clones in the sample, roughly 87% were seen once. Sequenced sample: peripheral blood. The receptors were gathered from a woman of 80 years or more with acute or convalescent COVID-19.

The V call is TRBV5-4, the J call TRBJ1-4, with TRBD1 matching over 10 bases. Germline values: CDR1 SGHNT, CDR2 YYREEE (reference sequence). The CDR3 has 16 amino acids. The ends lost 1 base at V and 7 bases at J; junction bases unmatched: 7. The CDR3 is CASSLKQRDRGEKLFF. CDR3 bases: TGTGCCAGCAGCTTGAAACAACGGGACAGGGGTGAAAAACTGTTTTTT.

In nucleotides, the CDR3 is TGTGCCAGCAGCCTCGGGGGACAGGGGGCCCGTGGCTACACCTTC. Protein sequence: CASSLGGQGARGYTF. The V call is TRBV3-1 (or the pseudogene TRBV3-2), the J call TRBJ1-2; 12 positions agree with TRBD1. The germline V gene encodes CDR1 LGHDT and CDR2 YNNKEL (reference sequence). This CDR3 is built from 15 residues. The junction had 7 bases not matched to a gene; V was cut back by 4 bases and J by 7 bases.